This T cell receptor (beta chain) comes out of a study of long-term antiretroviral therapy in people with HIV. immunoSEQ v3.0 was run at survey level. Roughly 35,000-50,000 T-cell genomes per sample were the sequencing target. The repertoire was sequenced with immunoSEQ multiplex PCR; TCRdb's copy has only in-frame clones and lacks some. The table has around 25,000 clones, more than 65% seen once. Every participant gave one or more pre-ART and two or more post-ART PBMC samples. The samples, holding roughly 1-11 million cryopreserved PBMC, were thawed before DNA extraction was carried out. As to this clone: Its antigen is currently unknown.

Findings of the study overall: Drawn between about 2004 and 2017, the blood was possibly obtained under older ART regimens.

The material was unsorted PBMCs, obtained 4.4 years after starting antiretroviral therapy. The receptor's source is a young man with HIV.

The CDR3 reads CASRGTRGETQYF. As DNA, the CDR3 is TGTGCCAGCCGAGGGACTAGAGGGGAGACCCAGTACTTC. This chain links TRBV28 with TRBJ2-5; 8 nucleotides agree with TRBD2. J gave up 5 bases and V 8 bases, and 7 bases lay outside the gene matches. The CDR3 runs 13 residues. CDR1 is MDHEN and CDR2 is SYDVKM in the germline V gene.